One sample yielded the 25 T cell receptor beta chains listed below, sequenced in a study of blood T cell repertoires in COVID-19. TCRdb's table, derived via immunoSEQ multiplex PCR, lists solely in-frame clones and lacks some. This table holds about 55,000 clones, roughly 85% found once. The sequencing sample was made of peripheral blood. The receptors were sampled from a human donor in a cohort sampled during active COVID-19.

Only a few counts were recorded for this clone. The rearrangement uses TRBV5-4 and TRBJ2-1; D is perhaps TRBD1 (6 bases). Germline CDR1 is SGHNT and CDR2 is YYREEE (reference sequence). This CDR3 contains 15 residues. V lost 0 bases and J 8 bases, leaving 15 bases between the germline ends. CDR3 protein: CASSLGQGKVDEQFF. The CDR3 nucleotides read TGTGCCAGCAGCTTGGGGCAGGGGAAAGTAGATGAGCAGTTCTTC.

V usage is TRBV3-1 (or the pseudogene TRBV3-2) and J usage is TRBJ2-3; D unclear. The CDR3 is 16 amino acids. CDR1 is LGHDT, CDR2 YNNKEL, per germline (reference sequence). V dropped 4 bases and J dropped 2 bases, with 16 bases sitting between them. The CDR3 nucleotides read TGTGCCAGCAGCCTTACTACGTCCTTCCCCACAGATACGCAGTATTTT. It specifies CASSLTTSFPTDTQYF.

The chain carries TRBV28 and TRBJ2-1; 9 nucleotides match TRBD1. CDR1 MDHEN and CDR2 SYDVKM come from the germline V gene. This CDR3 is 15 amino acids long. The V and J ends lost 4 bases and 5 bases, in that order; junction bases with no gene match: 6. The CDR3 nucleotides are TGTGCCAGCAGTTGGAGACAGGGGGTCCACAATGAGCAGTTCTTC. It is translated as CASSWRQGVHNEQFF.

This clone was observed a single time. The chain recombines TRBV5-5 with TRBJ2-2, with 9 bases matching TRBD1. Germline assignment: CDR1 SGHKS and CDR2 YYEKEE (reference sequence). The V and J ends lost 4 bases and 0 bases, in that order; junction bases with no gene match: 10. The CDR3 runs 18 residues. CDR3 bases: TGTGCCAGCAGCAACGTCCCGGGACAGGGCGCGAACACCGGGGAGCTGTTTTTT. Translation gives CASSNVPGQGANTGELFF.

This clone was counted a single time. The CDR3 here is CASSMGRGSGNTIYF. In nucleotides, the CDR3 is TGTGCCAGTAGTATGGGCAGGGGCTCTGGAAACACCATATATTTT. The rearrangement joins TRBV19 to TRBJ1-3; a weak D match, TRBD1 (6 bases). V lost 3 bases to trimming and J lost 0 bases, with 9 bases between them. CDR1 is LNHDA, CDR2 SQIVND, per germline (reference sequence). This CDR3 has 15 amino acids.

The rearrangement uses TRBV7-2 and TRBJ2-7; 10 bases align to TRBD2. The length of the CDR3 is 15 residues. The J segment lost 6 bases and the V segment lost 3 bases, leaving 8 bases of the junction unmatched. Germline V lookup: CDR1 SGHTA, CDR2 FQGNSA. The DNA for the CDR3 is TGTGCCAGCAGCTTGTCTAGCGGGAGAGGCCTCGAGCAGTACTTC. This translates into CASSLSSGRGLEQYF.

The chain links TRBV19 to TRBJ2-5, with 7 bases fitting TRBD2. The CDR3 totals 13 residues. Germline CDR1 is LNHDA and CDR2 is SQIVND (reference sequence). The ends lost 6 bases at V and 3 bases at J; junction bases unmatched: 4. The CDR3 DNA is TGTGCCAGTAGACCGCTAGCGGAAGAGACCCAGTACTTC. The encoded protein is CASRPLAEETQYF.

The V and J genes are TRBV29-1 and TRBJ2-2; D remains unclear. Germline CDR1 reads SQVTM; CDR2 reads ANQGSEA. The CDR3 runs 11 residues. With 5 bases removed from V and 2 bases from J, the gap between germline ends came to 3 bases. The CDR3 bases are TGCAGCGTTCAAAACACCGGGGAGCTGTTTTTT. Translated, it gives CSVQNTGELFF.

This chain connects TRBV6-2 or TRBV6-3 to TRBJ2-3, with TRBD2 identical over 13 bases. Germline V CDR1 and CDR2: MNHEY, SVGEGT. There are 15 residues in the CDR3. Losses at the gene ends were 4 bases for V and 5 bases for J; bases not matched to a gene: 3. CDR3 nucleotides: TGTGCCAGCAGTTCGGGACTAGCGGGAATAGATACGCAGTATTTT. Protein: CASSSGLAGIDTQYF.

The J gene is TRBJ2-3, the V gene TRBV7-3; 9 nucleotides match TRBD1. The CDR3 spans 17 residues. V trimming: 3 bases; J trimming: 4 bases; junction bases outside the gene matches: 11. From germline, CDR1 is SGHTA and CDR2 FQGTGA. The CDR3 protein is CASSLVSGTGLADTQYF. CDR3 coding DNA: TGTGCCAGCAGCTTGGTCTCCGGGACAGGGTTAGCAGATACGCAGTATTTT. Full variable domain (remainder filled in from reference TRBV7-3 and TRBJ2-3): GAGVSQTPSNKVTEKGKYVELRCDPISGHTALYWYRQSLGQGPEFLIYFQGTGAADDSGLPNDRFFAVRPEGSVSTLKIQRTERGDSAVYLCASSLVSGTGLADTQYFGPGTRLTVL.

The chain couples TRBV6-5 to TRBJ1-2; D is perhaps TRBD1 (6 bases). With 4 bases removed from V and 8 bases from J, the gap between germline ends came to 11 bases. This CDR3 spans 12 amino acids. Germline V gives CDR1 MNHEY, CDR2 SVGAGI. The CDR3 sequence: CASSSTGIGYTF. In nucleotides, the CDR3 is TGTGCCAGCAGTTCAACAGGGATAGGCTACACCTTC.

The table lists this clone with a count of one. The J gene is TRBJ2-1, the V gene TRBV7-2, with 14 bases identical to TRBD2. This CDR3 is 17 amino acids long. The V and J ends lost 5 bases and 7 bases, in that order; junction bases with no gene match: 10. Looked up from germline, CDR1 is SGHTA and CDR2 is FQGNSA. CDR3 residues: CASSPTTGTSGRNEQFF. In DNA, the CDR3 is TGTGCCAGCAGCCCGACCACCGGGACTAGCGGGAGAAATGAGCAGTTCTTC.

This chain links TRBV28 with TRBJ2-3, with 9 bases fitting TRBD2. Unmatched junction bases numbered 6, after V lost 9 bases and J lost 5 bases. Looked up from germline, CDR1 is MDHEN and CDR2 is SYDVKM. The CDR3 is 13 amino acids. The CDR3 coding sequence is TGTGCCAGTAGGCGGGAGGGTTTAGATACGCAGTATTTT. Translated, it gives CASRREGLDTQYF.

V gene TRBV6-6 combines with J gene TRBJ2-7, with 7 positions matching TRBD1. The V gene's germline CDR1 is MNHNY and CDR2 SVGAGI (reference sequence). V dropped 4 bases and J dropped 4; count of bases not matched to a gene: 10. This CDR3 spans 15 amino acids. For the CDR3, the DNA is TGTGCCAGCAGTTCCGTCGGGGACAGCGGATACGAGCAGTACTTC. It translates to CASSSVGDSGYEQYF.

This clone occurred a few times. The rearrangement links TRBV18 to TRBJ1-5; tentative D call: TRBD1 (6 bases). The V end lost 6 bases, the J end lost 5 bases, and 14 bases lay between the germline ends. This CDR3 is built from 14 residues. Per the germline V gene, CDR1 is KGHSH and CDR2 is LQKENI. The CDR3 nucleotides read TGTGCCAGCTCGGACAAACAGGGTCATCAGCCCCAGCATTTT. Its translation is CASSDKQGHQPQHF.

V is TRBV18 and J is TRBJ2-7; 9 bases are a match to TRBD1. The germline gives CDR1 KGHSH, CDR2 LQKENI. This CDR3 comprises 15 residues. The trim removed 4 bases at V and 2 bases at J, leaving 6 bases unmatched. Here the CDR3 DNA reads TGTGCCAGCTCACAGGGACAGGGTGAGGCCTACGAGCAGTACTTC. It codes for CASSQGQGEAYEQYF.

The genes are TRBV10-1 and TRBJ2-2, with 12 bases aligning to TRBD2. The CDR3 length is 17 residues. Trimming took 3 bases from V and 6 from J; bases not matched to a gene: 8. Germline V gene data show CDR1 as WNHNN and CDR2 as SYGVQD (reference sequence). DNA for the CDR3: TGCGCCAGCAGTGATGGCCGGGCTAGCGGGAGGGCCGGGGAGCTGTTTTTT. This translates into CASSDGRASGRAGELFF.

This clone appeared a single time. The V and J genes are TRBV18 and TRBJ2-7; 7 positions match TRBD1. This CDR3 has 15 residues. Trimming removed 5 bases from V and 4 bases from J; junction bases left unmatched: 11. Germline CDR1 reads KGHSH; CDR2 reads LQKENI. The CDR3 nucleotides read TGTGCCAGCTCATTGACGGGACAGAGGGCATACGAGCAGTACTTC. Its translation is CASSLTGQRAYEQYF.

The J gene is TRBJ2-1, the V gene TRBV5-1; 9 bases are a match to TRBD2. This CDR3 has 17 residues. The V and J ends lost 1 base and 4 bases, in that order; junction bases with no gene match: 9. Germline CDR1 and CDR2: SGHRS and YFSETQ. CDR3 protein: CASSLSPGAGGYNEQFF. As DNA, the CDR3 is TGCGCCAGCAGCTTGTCACCGGGGGCGGGAGGGTACAATGAGCAGTTCTTC.

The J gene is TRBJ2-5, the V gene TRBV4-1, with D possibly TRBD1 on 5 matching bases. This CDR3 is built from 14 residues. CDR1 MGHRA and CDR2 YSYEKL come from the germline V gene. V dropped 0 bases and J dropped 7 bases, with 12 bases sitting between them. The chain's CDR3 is CASSQDVRVGTQYF. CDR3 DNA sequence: TGCGCCAGCAGCCAAGATGTCAGGGTCGGGACCCAGTACTTC.

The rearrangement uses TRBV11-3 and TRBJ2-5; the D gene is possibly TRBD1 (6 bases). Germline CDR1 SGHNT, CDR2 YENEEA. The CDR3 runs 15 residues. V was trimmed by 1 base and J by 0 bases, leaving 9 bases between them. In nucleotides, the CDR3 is TGTGCCAGCAGCTTAGGACAGGAGTACCAAGAGACCCAGTACTTC. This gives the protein CASSLGQEYQETQYF.

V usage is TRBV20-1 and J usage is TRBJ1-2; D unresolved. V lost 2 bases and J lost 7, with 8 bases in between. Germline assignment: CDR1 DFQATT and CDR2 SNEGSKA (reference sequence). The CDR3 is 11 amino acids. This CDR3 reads CSARNYGGYTF. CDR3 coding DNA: TGCAGTGCTAGAAACTATGGTGGCTACACCTTC.

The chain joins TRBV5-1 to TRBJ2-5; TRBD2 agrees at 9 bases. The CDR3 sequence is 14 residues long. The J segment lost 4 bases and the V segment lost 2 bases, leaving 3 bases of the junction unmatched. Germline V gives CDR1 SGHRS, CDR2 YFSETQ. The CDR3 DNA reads TGCGCCAGCAGCTTAGCTAGCGGGGTAGAGACCCAGTACTTC. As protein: CASSLASGVETQYF. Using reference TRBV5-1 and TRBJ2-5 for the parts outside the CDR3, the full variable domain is KAGVTQTPRYLIKTRGQQVTLSCSPISGHRSVSWYQQTPGQGLQFLFEYFSETQRNKGNFPGRFSGRQFSNSRSEMNVSTLELGDSALYLCASSLASGVETQYFGPGTRLLVL.

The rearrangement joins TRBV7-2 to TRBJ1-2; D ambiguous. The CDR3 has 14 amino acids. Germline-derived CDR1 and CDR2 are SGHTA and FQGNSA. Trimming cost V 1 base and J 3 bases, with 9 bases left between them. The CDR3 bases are TGTGCCAGCAGCTTAGGGCGGGCCTACTATGGCTACACCTTC. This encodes CASSLGRAYYGYTF.

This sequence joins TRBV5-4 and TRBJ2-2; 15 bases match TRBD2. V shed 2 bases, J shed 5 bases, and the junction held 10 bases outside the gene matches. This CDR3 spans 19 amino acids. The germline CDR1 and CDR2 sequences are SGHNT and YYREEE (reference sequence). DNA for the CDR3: TGTGCCAGCAGCTTTGGGACTAGCGGGAGGTATGGGAGAACCGGGGAGCTGTTTTTT. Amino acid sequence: CASSFGTSGRYGRTGELFF.